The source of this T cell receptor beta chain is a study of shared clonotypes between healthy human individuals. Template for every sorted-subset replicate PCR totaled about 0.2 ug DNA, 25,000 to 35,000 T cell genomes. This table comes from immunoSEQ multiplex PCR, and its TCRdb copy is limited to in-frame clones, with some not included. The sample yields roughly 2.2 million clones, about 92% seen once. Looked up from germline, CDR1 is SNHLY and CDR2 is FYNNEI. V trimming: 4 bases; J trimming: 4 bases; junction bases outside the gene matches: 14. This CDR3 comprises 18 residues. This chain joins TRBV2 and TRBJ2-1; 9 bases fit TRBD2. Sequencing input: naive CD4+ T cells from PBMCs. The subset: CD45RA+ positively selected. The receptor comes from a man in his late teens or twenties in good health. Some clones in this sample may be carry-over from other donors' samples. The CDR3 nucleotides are TGTGCCAGCAGTGTGCTTGCTAGCGGGACCCCTTTGTACAATGAGCAGTTCTTC. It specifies CASSVLASGTPLYNEQFF.